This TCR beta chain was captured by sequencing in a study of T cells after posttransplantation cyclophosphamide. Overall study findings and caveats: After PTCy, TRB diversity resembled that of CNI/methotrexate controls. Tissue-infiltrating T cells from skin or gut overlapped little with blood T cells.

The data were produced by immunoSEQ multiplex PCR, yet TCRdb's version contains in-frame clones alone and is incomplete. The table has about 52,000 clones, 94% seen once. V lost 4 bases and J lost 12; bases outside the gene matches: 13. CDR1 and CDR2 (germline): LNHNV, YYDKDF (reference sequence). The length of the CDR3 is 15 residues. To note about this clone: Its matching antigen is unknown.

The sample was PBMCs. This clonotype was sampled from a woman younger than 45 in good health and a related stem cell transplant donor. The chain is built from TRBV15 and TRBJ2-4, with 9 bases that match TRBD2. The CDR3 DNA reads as TGTGCCACCAGCACTGGGGGGTTAGCTAGCGGGGCTCAGTACTTC. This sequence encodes CATSTGGLASGAQYF.